The rows below give T cell receptor beta chains drawn from one sample of a study of spatial heterogeneity in lung cancer. TCRdb independently ran MiXCR on the 5' RACE reads; one entry per CDR3 protein. The data contain about 8,000 distinct CDR3 sequences, 7.5% to 10% of them singletons. The sequences come from lung tumor tissue, collected at surgery. These receptors were collected from a male donor with early-stage non-small cell lung cancer. Each CDR3 is given with its conserved first and last residue.

cdr3_aa v_call
CASSLRMGAEAFF TRBV11-3
CASSLLGESYEQYF TRBV28
CASSHYNEQFF TRBV11-2
CSARFVNNQPQHF TRBV20-1
CSATPGQLENTIYF TRBV20-1
CASSLGAGTGPTQQYF TRBV11-2
CASSFGVSNGELFF TRBV12-3/TRBV12-4
CSATLGEHTDTQYF TRBV20-1
CASSLPSRQGLNSPLHF TRBV28
CAWSVHQETQYF TRBV30
CASSFGRPNTEAFF TRBV28
CSARRGGGNTEAFF TRBV29-1
CSARVTGNQPQHF TRBV20-1
CASSPRDTGELFF TRBV5-1
CASSLGQSQETQYF TRBV5-1
CASSHGTNSNQPQHF TRBV7-8
CASSKRLADYNEQFF TRBV5-1
CASSSRLAVDTQYF TRBV7-3
CSARGRNSGSWGYNEQFF TRBV20-1
CASSELLAKNIQYF TRBV2
CASSLDKGSGNTIYF TRBV9
CSAPSSGKVGELFF TRBV20-1
CASSGTSGYQETQYF TRBV2
CASSPPGATNEKLFF TRBV7-2
CASRAPNYGYTF TRBV6-1
CASSLGHGVNTEAFF TRBV5-1
CASTLTGMTEAFF TRBV2
CASSLSGRTDEQYF TRBV28
CSATPAVSTDTQYF TRBV20-1
CSAPGQSNMNTEAFF TRBV29-1
CASSLAGTANTEAFF TRBV7-9
CASRGSVNTEAFF TRBV7-2
CASSRQPGQTLNTEAFF TRBV2
CSVVSDWTYEQYF TRBV29-1
CASRNSAVETQYF TRBV6-2/TRBV6-3
CASSRLGDGRGNIQYF TRBV11-2
CASSLVSGSNEQYF TRBV7-8
CASSRSTGNYGYTF TRBV18
CASRLFQGNSPLHF TRBV27
CASSLGWGQNNEKLFF TRBV5-1
CASSLLAGGTDTQYF TRBV2
CASSIAGAASTDTQYF TRBV19
CSAVAAAYNEQFF TRBV20-1
CSASTTVDNEQFF TRBV20-1
CASSYNRVNTEAFF TRBV6-5
CASSYSGTDTQYF TRBV6-5
CSAGRTGLMETQYF TRBV20-1
CASRLSGQANYGYTF TRBV27
CASSLRGLAPAGANVLTF TRBV7-2
CASSGQGAQGEKLFF TRBV5-5
CASRKYSAYSNQPQHF TRBV6-5
CASSQDIGATNEKLFF TRBV4-1
CASSTLGSESGYGYTF TRBV19
CASGSGQGAPQPQHF TRBV12-5
CASVMQSEAFF TRBV12-3/TRBV12-4
CASSYRTSGRTEAFF TRBV5-6
CSAAGGTGLYGYTF TRBV20-1
CASSLRDRGSTEAFF TRBV5-1